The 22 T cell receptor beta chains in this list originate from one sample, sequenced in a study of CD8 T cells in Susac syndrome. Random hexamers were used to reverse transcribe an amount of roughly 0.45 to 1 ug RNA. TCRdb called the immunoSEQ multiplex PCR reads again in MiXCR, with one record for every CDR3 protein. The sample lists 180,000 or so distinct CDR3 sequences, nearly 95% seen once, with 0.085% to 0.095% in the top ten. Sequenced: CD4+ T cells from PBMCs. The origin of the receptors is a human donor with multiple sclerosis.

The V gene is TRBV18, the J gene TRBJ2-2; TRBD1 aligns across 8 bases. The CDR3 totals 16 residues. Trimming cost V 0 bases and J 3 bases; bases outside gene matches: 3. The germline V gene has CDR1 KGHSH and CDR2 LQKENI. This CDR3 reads CASSPPSQGDTGELFF. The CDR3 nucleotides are TGTGCCAGCTCACCACCTTCACAGGGGGACACCGGGGAGCTGTTTTTT.

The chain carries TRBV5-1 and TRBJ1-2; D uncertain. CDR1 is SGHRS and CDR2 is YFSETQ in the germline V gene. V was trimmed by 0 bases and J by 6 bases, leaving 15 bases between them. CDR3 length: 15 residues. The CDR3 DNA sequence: TGCGCCAGCAGCTTGGCCATTGGGGTAGGGAATGGCTACACCTTC. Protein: CASSLAIGVGNGYTF.

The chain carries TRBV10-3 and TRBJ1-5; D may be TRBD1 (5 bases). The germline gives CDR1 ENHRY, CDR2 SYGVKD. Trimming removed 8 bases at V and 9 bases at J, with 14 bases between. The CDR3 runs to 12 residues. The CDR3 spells CAISPTDGPQHF. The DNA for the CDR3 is TGTGCCATCTCGCCGACAGATGGGCCCCAGCATTTT.

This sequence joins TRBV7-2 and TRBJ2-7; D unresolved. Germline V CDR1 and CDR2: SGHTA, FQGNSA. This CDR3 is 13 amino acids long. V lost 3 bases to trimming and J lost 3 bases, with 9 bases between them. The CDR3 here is CASSLAVNYEQYF. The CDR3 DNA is TGTGCCAGCAGCTTGGCGGTAAACTACGAGCAGTACTTC. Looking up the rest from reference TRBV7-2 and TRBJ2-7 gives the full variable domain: GAGVSQSPSNKVTEKGKDVELRCDPISGHTALYWYRQSLGQGLEFLIYFQGNSAPDKSGLPSDRFSAERTGGSVSTLTIQRTQQEDSAVYLCASSLAVNYEQYFGPGTRLTVT.

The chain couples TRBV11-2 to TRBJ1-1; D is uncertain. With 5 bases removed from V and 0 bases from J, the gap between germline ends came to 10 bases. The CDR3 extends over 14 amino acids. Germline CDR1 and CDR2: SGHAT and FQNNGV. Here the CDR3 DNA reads TGTGCCAGCAGCATCCGCGGATTGAACACTGAAGCTTTCTTT. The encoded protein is CASSIRGLNTEAFF.

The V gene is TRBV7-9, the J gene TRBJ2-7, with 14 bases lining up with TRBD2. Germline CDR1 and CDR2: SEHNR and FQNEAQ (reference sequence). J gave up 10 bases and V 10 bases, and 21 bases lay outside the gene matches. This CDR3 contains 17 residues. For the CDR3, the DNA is TGTGCCATCACCGAGGGGGCGCCCGGGACTAGCGGGAGCAACCAGTACTTC. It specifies CAITEGAPGTSGSNQYF. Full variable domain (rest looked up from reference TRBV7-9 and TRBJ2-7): DTGVSQNPRHKITKRGQNVTFRCDPISEHNRLYWYRQTLGQGPEFLTYFQNEAQLEKSRLLSDRFSAERPKGSFSTLEIQRTEQGDSAMYLCAITEGAPGTSGSNQYFGPGTRLTVT.

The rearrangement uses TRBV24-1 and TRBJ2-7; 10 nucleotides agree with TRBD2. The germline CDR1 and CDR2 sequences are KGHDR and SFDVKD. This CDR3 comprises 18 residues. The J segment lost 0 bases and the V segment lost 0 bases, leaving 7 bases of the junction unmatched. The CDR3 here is CATSDLQGLAPSSYEQYF. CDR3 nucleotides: TGTGCCACCAGTGATTTGCAGGGACTAGCGCCGAGCTCCTACGAGCAGTACTTC.

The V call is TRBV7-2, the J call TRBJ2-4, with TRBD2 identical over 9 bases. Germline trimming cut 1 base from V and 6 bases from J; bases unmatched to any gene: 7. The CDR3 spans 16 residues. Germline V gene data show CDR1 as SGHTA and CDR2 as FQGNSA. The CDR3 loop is CASSLEGGGGGNIQYF. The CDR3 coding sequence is TGTGCCAGCAGCTTAGAGGGCGGGGGGGGAGGAAACATTCAGTACTTC.

The CDR3 region has the DNA TGTGCCAGCAGCCAAGGGCAGGGGAAGAGAGGGGCTTTCTTT. Amino acids: CASSQGQGKRGAFF. The chain joins TRBV3-1 to TRBJ1-1; TRBD1 might be the D (6 bases). Trimming shortened V by 1 base and J by 11 bases, and 17 bases separated the two germline ends. Germline values: CDR1 LGHDT, CDR2 YNNKEL (reference sequence). CDR3 length: 14 amino acids.

CDR3 bases: TGTGCCAGCAGTTTTCGAGCGGGCAGGGAGACCCAGTACTTC. Its translation: CASSFRAGRETQYF. The gene calls are TRBV27 and TRBJ2-5; weak D call: TRBD2 (6 bases). Trimming shortened V by 3 bases and J by 5 bases, and 13 bases separated the two germline ends. The CDR3 runs 14 residues. Germline V lookup: CDR1 MNHEY, CDR2 SMNVEV (reference sequence).

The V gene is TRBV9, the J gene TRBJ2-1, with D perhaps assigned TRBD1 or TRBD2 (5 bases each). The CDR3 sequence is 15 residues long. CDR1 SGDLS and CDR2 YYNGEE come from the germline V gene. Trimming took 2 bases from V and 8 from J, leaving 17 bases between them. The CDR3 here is CASSVRGPHSHEQFF. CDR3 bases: TGTGCCAGCAGCGTTAGGGGACCTCATTCCCATGAGCAGTTCTTC.

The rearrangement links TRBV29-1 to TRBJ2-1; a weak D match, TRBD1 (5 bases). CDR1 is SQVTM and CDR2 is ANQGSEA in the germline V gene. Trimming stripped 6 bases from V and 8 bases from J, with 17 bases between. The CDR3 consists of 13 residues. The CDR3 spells CSVDSDFRYEQFF. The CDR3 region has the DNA TGCAGCGTCGACAGTGACTTCCGGTATGAGCAGTTCTTC.

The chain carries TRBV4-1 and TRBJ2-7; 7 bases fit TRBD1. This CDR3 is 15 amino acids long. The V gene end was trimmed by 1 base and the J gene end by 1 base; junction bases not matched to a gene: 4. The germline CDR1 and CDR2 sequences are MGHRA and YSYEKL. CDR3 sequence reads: CASSQGDRLSYEQYF. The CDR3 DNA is TGCGCCAGCAGCCAAGGGGACAGACTGTCCTACGAGCAGTACTTC.

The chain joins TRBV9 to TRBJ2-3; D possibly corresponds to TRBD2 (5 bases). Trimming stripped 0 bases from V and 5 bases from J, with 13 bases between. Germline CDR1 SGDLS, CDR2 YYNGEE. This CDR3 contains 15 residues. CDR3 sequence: CASSVGSSIGDTQYF. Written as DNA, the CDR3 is TGTGCCAGCAGCGTAGGCTCTAGCATTGGAGATACGCAGTATTTT.

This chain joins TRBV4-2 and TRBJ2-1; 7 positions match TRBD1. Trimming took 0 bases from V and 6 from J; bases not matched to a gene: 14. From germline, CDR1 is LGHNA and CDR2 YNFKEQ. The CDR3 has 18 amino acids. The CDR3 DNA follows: TGTGCCAGCAGCCAAGAGGGTCGTGGGGACAGACTTACCAATGAGCAGTTCTTC. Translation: CASSQEGRGDRLTNEQFF.

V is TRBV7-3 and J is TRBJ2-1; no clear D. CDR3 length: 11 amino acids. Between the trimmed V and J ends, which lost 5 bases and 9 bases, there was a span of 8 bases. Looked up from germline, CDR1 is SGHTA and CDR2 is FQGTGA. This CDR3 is CASSPGVEQFF. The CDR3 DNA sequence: TGTGCCAGCAGCCCTGGGGTTGAGCAGTTCTTC. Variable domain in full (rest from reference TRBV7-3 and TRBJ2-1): GAGVSQTPSNKVTEKGKYVELRCDPISGHTALYWYRQSLGQGPEFLIYFQGTGAADDSGLPNDRFFAVRPEGSVSTLKIQRTERGDSAVYLCASSPGVEQFFGPGTRLTVL.

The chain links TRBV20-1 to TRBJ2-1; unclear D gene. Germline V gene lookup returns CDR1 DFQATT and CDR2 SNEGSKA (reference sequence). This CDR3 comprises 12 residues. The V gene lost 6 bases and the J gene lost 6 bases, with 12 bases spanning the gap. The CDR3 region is CSALPWVNEQFF. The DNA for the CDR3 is TGCAGTGCCCTCCCTTGGGTCAATGAGCAGTTCTTC.

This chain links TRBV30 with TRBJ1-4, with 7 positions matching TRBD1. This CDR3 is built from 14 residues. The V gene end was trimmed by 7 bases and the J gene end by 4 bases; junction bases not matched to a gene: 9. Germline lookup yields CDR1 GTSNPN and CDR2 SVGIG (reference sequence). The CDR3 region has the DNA TGTGCCTCTTGGGGGGACAGAGATAATGAAAAACTGTTTTTT. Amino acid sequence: CASWGDRDNEKLFF.

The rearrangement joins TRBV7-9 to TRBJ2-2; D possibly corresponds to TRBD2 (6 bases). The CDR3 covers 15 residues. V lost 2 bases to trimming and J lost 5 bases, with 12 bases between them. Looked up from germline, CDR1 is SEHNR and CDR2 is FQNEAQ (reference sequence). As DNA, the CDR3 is TGTGCCAGCAGCTTACTTGGAGGGAGAACCGGGGAGCTGTTTTTT. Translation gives CASSLLGGRTGELFF.

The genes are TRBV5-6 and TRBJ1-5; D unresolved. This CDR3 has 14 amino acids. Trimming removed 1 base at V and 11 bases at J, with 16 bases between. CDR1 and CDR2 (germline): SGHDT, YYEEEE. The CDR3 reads CASSLSGVTEAQHF. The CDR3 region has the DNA TGTGCCAGCAGCTTGAGTGGGGTTACTGAGGCCCAGCATTTT.

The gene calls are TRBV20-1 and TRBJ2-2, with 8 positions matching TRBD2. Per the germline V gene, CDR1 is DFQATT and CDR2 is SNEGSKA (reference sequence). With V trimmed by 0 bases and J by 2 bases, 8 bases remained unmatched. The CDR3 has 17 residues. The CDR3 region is CSARDRETSANTGELFF. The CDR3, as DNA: TGCAGTGCTAGAGATCGCGAGACTAGCGCAAACACCGGGGAGCTGTTTTTT.

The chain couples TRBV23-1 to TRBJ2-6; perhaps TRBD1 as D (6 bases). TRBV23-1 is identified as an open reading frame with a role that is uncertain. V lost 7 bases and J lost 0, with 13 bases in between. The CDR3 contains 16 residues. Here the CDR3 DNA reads TGCGCCAGCACGACAGGTTTCGGCTCTGGGGCCAACGTCCTGACTTTC. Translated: CASTTGFGSGANVLTF.